This T cell receptor beta chain was captured by sequencing in a study of T-cell memory formation after mild COVID-19. Study details: Largely donor-specific sequence clusters came from two donors. Study results and limitations: Clones shrinking from day 15 to 85 showed even CD4/CD8 mixes; later expanders tilted CD4+. There was no confirmation that second-wave clones peaking on day 37 were SARS-CoV-2 specific.

Sample barcodes and UMIs were carried by the TCR alpha and TCR beta cDNA libraries that 5'RACE generated with constant-segment primers. TCRdb reanalysed the 5' RACE reads using MiXCR and keeps one entry per CDR3 protein. This sample has 200,000 to 250,000 distinct CDR3 sequences, with over 15% found just once. This clonotype appeared a few times. Its antigen is unidentified. This CDR3 has 14 residues. Germline CDR1 is SGDLS and CDR2 is YYNGEE. V was clipped by 6 bases and J by 2 bases, with 14 bases between them. The sample taken for sequencing was PBMCs or a T cell subset sorted from them (not recorded which). The chain carries TRBV9 and TRBJ1-2; D is undetermined. The clonotype was recovered from an adult woman who had mild COVID-19 (a few samples of this study predate the infection). Cell type and time point are not known. In DNA form, the CDR3 reads TGTGCCAGCACCGGACGTGGTCTAAACTATGGCTACACCTTC. Translated, it gives CASTGRGLNYGYTF.